Shown below are 17 T cell receptor beta chains from a single sample sequenced in a study of OX40 agonist ivuxolimab in advanced cancers. This table comes from immunoSEQ multiplex PCR, and its TCRdb copy is limited to in-frame clones, with some not included. Here the sample spans 25,000 to 35,000 clones, 80% to 85% being singletons. The sequenced sample was CD4+ or CD8+ T cells sorted from blood, obtained in a trial of the OX40 agonist ivuxolimab. The receptors originated from an adult with an advanced solid tumor such as melanoma, head and neck, liver or kidney cancer.

The V gene is TRBV30, the J gene TRBJ2-1; either TRBD1 or TRBD2 may supply D (6 bases each). V dropped 4 bases and J dropped 7 bases, with 20 bases sitting between them. The CDR3 contains 15 residues. Germline V gives CDR1 GTSNPN, CDR2 SVGIG (reference sequence). This CDR3 reads CAWTLKGGHSNEQFF. The CDR3 DNA reads TGTGCCTGGACCCTGAAGGGGGGACACTCGAATGAGCAGTTCTTC. Complete variable domain (other parts from reference TRBV30 and TRBJ2-1): SQTIHQWPATLVQPVGSPLSLECTVEGTSNPNLYWYRQAAGRGLQLLFYSVGIGQISSEVPQNLSASRPQDRQFILSSKKLLLSDSGFYLCAWTLKGGHSNEQFFGPGTRLTVL.

The table lists this clone with a few counts. The chain links TRBV7-2 to TRBJ2-1; no definite D call. CDR3 length equals 13 residues. Germline V CDR1 and CDR2: SGHTA, FQGNSA. V dropped 0 bases and J dropped 9 bases, with 9 bases sitting between them. This CDR3 is CASSLASMSEQFF. CDR3 nucleotides: TGTGCCAGCAGCTTAGCTAGTATGAGTGAGCAGTTCTTC.

The rearrangement links TRBV18 to TRBJ2-7; D may correspond to TRBD1 or TRBD2 (5 bases each). V lost 4 bases, J lost 1 base, and 11 bases lay in between. This CDR3 has 14 residues. CDR1 is KGHSH, CDR2 LQKENI, per germline. The CDR3 here is CASSRGASSYEQYF. The CDR3 nucleotides read TGTGCCAGCTCACGAGGGGCTTCTTCCTACGAGCAGTACTTC.

The J gene is TRBJ1-4, the V gene TRBV6-5, with D possibly matching TRBD1 (6 bases). Germline CDR1 is MNHEY and CDR2 is SVGAGI. V gave up 2 bases and J gave up 2 bases, with 9 bases separating them. This CDR3 is 15 amino acids long. In DNA form, the CDR3 reads TGTGCCAGCAGTTACGGGGGCCGCACTAATGAAAAACTGTTTTTT. It encodes CASSYGGRTNEKLFF.

The chain couples TRBV7-9 to TRBJ2-5; a possible D gene is TRBD2 (6 bases). Germline V lookup: CDR1 SEHNR, CDR2 FQNEAQ (reference sequence). The CDR3 has 13 residues. V was cut by 5 bases and J by 5 bases, with 12 bases left in between. The DNA of the CDR3 is TGTGCCAGCAGCCCGCGCACTAGCGAGACCCAGTACTTC. Residues: CASSPRTSETQYF.

The chain carries TRBV2 and TRBJ2-1, with D possibly called TRBD1 or TRBD2 (5 bases each). Germline CDR1 SNHLY, CDR2 FYNNEI. Trimming stripped 4 bases from V and 6 bases from J, with 13 bases between. This CDR3 has 14 amino acids. The CDR3 here is CASSVGGRVNEQFF. CDR3 nucleotide sequence: TGTGCCAGCAGTGTTGGGGGTCGGGTCAATGAGCAGTTCTTC.

This clone was seen more than once but under ten times. Additional DNA sequences in this sample encode the identical CDR3. This chain links TRBV5-1 with TRBJ2-7; 9 nucleotides align to TRBD1. Unmatched junction bases numbered 2, after V lost 4 bases and J lost 3 bases. Germline V CDR1 and CDR2: SGHRS, YFSETQ. CDR3 length: 13 amino acids. The CDR3 loop is CASSGTGNYEQYF. The CDR3 DNA sequence: TGCGCCAGCAGCGGGACAGGGAACTACGAGCAGTACTTC.

V and J are TRBV27 and TRBJ1-2, with 8 bases aligning to TRBD1. Germline V CDR1 and CDR2: MNHEY, SMNVEV (reference sequence). With V trimmed by 4 bases and J by 13 bases, 11 bases remained unmatched. This CDR3 comprises 13 residues. CDR3 coding DNA: TGTGCCAGCAGTTACGGACAGGGTGGAGTTCCCACCTTC. Its protein product is CASSYGQGGVPTF.

The V call is TRBV5-1, the J call TRBJ2-1; TRBD2 agrees at 14 bases. V was clipped by 4 bases and J by 4 bases; unmatched bases: 4. The CDR3 consists of 16 residues. Germline V CDR1 and CDR2: SGHRS, YFSETQ. The CDR3 spells CASSLGLAGGYNEQFF. In DNA form, the CDR3 reads TGCGCCAGCAGCCTAGGACTAGCGGGGGGATACAATGAGCAGTTCTTC.

The J gene is TRBJ1-2, the V gene TRBV19, with 7 bases lining up with TRBD1. CDR1 is LNHDA and CDR2 is SQIVND in the germline V gene (reference sequence). V lost 5 bases and J lost 8; bases outside the gene matches: 8. The CDR3 contains 13 residues. CDR3: CASSPQGKGGYTF. The CDR3 bases are TGTGCCAGTAGTCCACAGGGGAAGGGAGGCTACACCTTC.

This clone has more than one count but fewer than ten. The chain links TRBV10-3 to TRBJ1-2; 8 nucleotides agree with TRBD1. The V gene end was trimmed by 10 bases and the J gene end by 2 bases; junction bases not matched to a gene: 3. Germline loops: CDR1 ENHRY, CDR2 SYGVKD. This CDR3 has 12 residues. The CDR3: CATTGGNYGYTF. As DNA, the CDR3 is TGTGCCACTACAGGGGGAAACTATGGCTACACCTTC.

This clone was observed a single time. The chain couples TRBV7-2 to TRBJ1-6; the match to TRBD1 covers 7 bases. The length of the CDR3 is 14 residues. CDR1 and CDR2 (germline): SGHTA, FQGNSA. V lost 8 bases, J lost 9 bases, and 10 bases stayed unmatched. The CDR3 sequence is CASGINAGGSPLHF. Here the CDR3 DNA reads TGTGCCAGCGGTATCAACGCAGGGGGTTCACCCCTCCACTTT.

The CDR3 nucleotides are TGTGCCAGCAGCCCCCCGGGACAGTCAAATGAAAAACTGTTTTTT. Its protein product is CASSPPGQSNEKLFF. This chain links TRBV4-2 with TRBJ1-4, with 7 bases matching TRBD1. Germline V lookup: CDR1 LGHNA, CDR2 YNFKEQ. The CDR3 spans 15 residues. V lost 4 bases, J lost 5 bases, and 7 bases stayed unmatched.

This clone qualifies as medium-sized. The J gene is TRBJ2-5, the V gene TRBV30; D may be TRBD2 (6 bases). The V end was cut by 1 base, the J end by 5 bases, with 8 bases between. This CDR3 contains 12 residues. Germline CDR1 is GTSNPN and CDR2 is SVGIG (reference sequence). The CDR3 nucleotides are TGTGCCTGGAGTGCGGGGAGGGAGACCCAGTACTTC. It specifies CAWSAGRETQYF.

The rearrangement joins TRBV6-1 to TRBJ2-7; 7 positions match TRBD1. The CDR3 extends over 14 amino acids. V was pared by 4 bases and J by 3 bases, with 6 bases of the junction left unmatched. Germline V gene lookup returns CDR1 MNHNS and CDR2 SASEGT. CDR3 sequence reads: CASSGGQRFYEQYF. The CDR3 coding sequence is TGTGCCAGCAGTGGGGGACAGCGATTCTACGAGCAGTACTTC.

The gene calls are TRBV7-6 and TRBJ2-1, with 9 bases aligning to TRBD1. Germline trimming cut 5 bases from V and 4 bases from J; bases unmatched to any gene: 6. Germline assignment: CDR1 SGHVS and CDR2 FNYEAQ. The length of the CDR3 is 15 residues. The CDR3 loop reads CASSPGTGRYNEQFF. DNA for the CDR3: TGTGCCAGCAGCCCGGGGACAGGGCGTTACAATGAGCAGTTCTTC.

J is TRBJ2-3 and V is TRBV5-5, with D hard to call. The germline CDR1 and CDR2 sequences are SGHKS and YYEKEE (reference sequence). The CDR3 runs to 16 residues. The germline V and J ends were trimmed by 3 bases and 0 bases, with 14 bases remaining between them. In nucleotides, the CDR3 is TGTGCCAGCAGCTCCCACCCCGCCTCAAGCACAGATACGCAGTATTTT. The encoded protein is CASSSHPASSTDTQYF.